These 16 T cell receptor beta chains share one sample of origin, sequenced in a study of shared clonotypes between healthy human individuals. The data were produced by immunoSEQ multiplex PCR, yet TCRdb's version contains in-frame clones alone and is incomplete. The sample consists of roughly 1 million clones, roughly 80% of them appearing once. Sequencing used memory CD4+ T cells sorted from blood. Subset meaning: CD45RA-negative fraction. Receptors were obtained from a man younger than 30 in good health.

This clone occurred once. The CDR3, as DNA: TGTGCCAGCAGTGTTACAGGGACCGCCAATCAGCCCCAGCATTTT. Its protein product is CASSVTGTANQPQHF. V gene TRBV6-1 combines with J gene TRBJ1-5; TRBD1 is a possible D gene (6 bases). The CDR3 extends over 15 amino acids. The germline V gene encodes CDR1 MNHNS and CDR2 SASEGT. Trimming shortened V by 4 bases and J by 3 bases, and 13 bases separated the two germline ends.

V gene TRBV5-1 combines with J gene TRBJ2-1; 10 bases fit TRBD1. The germline V gene has CDR1 SGHRS and CDR2 YFSETQ. The V and J ends lost 3 bases and 3 bases, in that order; junction bases with no gene match: 0. The CDR3 extends over 14 amino acids. The DNA of the CDR3 is TGCGCCAGCAGCTGGACAGGGGGCTACAATGAGCAGTTCTTC. This sequence encodes CASSWTGGYNEQFF.

The CDR3: CASSPQGGVNTEAFF. The DNA of the CDR3 is TGTGCCAGTAGTCCCCAGGGAGGGGTGAACACTGAAGCTTTCTTT. The chain links TRBV19 to TRBJ1-1; a possible D gene is TRBD1 (5 bases). This CDR3 region has 15 residues. Deletions cut 5 bases from V and 0 bases from J, with 13 bases between. The germline V gene encodes CDR1 LNHDA and CDR2 SQIVND (reference sequence).

V gene TRBV6-5 combines with J gene TRBJ1-5, with D possibly TRBD1 on 6 matching bases. V dropped 5 bases and J dropped 0 bases, with 11 bases sitting between them. This CDR3 has 15 residues. Germline-derived CDR1 and CDR2 are MNHEY and SVGAGI. Written as DNA, the CDR3 is TGTGCCAGCAGTAACGGACAGTATAGCAATCAGCCCCAGCATTTT. Its protein product is CASSNGQYSNQPQHF.

V usage is TRBV10-2 and J usage is TRBJ2-2, with 7 bases identical to TRBD1. V was pared by 6 bases and J by 6 bases, with 4 bases of the junction left unmatched. Looked up from germline, CDR1 is WSHSY and CDR2 is SAAADI. The CDR3 covers 13 residues. This chain's CDR3 is CASSFQGAGELFF. The DNA of the CDR3 is TGCGCCAGCAGCTTCCAGGGGGCCGGGGAGCTGTTTTTT.

This clone was counted between two and nine times. The rearrangement uses TRBV11-2 and TRBJ1-1; TRBD1 is a possible D gene (6 bases). Germline lookup yields CDR1 SGHAT and CDR2 FQNNGV. This CDR3 has 16 residues. Trimming removed 5 bases at V and 1 base at J, with 17 bases between. CDR3 sequence: CASSPHPGQPNTEAFF. The CDR3 nucleotides read TGTGCCAGCAGCCCTCACCCCGGACAGCCGAACACTGAAGCTTTCTTT.

The chain links TRBV11-2 to TRBJ1-5; unclear D gene. This CDR3 is built from 13 residues. Trimming removed 5 bases at V and 5 bases at J, with 10 bases between. Germline V gene data show CDR1 as SGHAT and CDR2 as FQNNGV. The CDR3 protein is CASSLGEDQPQHF. CDR3 DNA: TGTGCCAGCAGCCTTGGGGAGGATCAGCCCCAGCATTTT.

This sequence joins TRBV7-2 and TRBJ2-7, with D possibly TRBD2 on 5 matching bases. CDR3 length: 14 amino acids. Trimming took off 5 bases at V and 5 bases at J, with 16 bases between the two ends. From germline, CDR1 is SGHTA and CDR2 FQGNSA. Here the CDR3 DNA reads TGTGCCAGCAGCCGCCGGGCCGAGGGCCACGAGCAGTACTTC. Residues: CASSRRAEGHEQYF.

V and J are TRBV4-3 and TRBJ1-2; TRBD1 aligns across 9 bases. The trim removed 2 bases at V and 2 bases at J, leaving 12 bases unmatched. Germline V gene data show CDR1 as LGHNA and CDR2 as YSLEER. CDR3 length equals 18 residues. CDR3 in amino acids: CASSQIQGQGMGNYGYTF. CDR3 in DNA: TGCGCCAGCAGCCAAATTCAAGGACAGGGGATGGGGAACTATGGCTACACCTTC.

This clone was seen only a few times. This chain joins TRBV6-5 and TRBJ2-7; TRBD2 is a possible D gene (5 bases). CDR3 length equals 15 residues. Between the trimmed V and J ends, which lost 7 bases and 3 bases, there was a span of 19 bases. From germline, CDR1 is MNHEY and CDR2 SVGAGI. CDR3 residues: CASIQTGSLCYEQYF. In DNA, the CDR3 is TGTGCCAGCATCCAAACGGGATCTTTGTGCTACGAGCAGTACTTC.

This clone was found a few times. V is TRBV6-1 and J is TRBJ1-3; D not certain. Trimming pared 4 bases from V and 0 bases from J, leaving 10 bases between. The CDR3 covers 15 residues. In germline, CDR1 is MNHNS, CDR2 SASEGT. The CDR3 is CASSATVSSGNTIYF. DNA for the CDR3: TGTGCCAGCAGTGCTACGGTTAGCTCTGGAAACACCATATATTTT.

V usage is TRBV4-3 and J usage is TRBJ1-1; D ambiguous. Germline V gene data show CDR1 as LGHNA and CDR2 as YSLEER. This CDR3 contains 17 residues. The germline V and J ends were trimmed by 0 bases and 1 base, with 15 bases remaining between them. In nucleotides, the CDR3 is TGCGCCAGCAGCCAAGATTCCCATTTAATAAGGAACACTGAAGCTTTCTTT. Residues: CASSQDSHLIRNTEAFF.

V and J are TRBV5-1 and TRBJ2-5; TRBD1 or TRBD2 may be the D gene (5 bases each). Germline assignment: CDR1 SGHRS and CDR2 YFSETQ. The CDR3 has 13 amino acids. The V and J ends lost 5 bases and 5 bases respectively, with 13 bases between them. CDR3 sequence reads: CASSYSGQETQYF. The DNA for the CDR3 is TGCGCCAGCAGTTATTCGGGGCAGGAGACCCAGTACTTC.

A note on this clone: Additional DNA sequences in this sample encode the identical CDR3. The chain joins TRBV18 to TRBJ1-2, with D possibly TRBD1 on 6 matching bases. The germline gives CDR1 KGHSH, CDR2 LQKENI. V was shortened by 6 bases and J by 2 bases, with 10 bases between the two germline ends. The CDR3 runs 13 residues. DNA of the CDR3: TGTGCCAGCTCTCCAGACAGGAACTATGGCTACACCTTC. Protein: CASSPDRNYGYTF.

The CDR3 coding sequence is TGTGCCAGCAGCTTGGGAGGAGGGGGATCCGGCCAGCCCCAGCATTTT. Its translation is CASSLGGGGSGQPQHF. The V call is TRBV5-6, the J call TRBJ1-5; D is perhaps TRBD1 (6 bases). Trimming stripped 0 bases from V and 7 bases from J, with 17 bases between. Germline V gives CDR1 SGHDT, CDR2 YYEEEE. This CDR3 region has 16 residues.

This sequence joins TRBV2 and TRBJ2-3; the match to TRBD2 covers 8 bases. Germline assignment: CDR1 SNHLY and CDR2 FYNNEI. Trimming at V came to 5 bases and at J to 3 bases, leaving 7 bases not matched to a gene. This CDR3 comprises 15 residues. This CDR3 reads CASSPAPGGTDTQYF. CDR3 in DNA: TGTGCCAGCAGTCCCGCCCCGGGGGGGACAGATACGCAGTATTTT.